This paragraph covers one TCR beta chain sequence. The antigen remains unidentified. The CDR3 covers 16 residues. Germline V CDR1 and CDR2: KGHSH, LQKENI. Deletions cut 4 bases from V and 0 bases from J, with 12 bases between. This entry is derived from a study of T cell responses to AZD1222 COVID-19 vaccine. The data were produced by immunoSEQ multiplex PCR, yet TCRdb's version contains in-frame clones alone and is incomplete. The sample yields some 150,000 clones, 85% to 90% seen once. Study results and limitations: Clonal diversity may have been underestimated in mostly white British donors. CD4 TCRs associated with vaccination spanned spike, dominating at 160-218 and 743-854. Unmutated regions of variants are reportedly targeted by nearly half of spike-specific TCRs. Spike-specific TCR repertoires showed rising breadth and depth after two AZD1222 doses.

The material sequenced was peripheral blood, taken on day 0 of AZD1222 vaccination. The rearrangement joins TRBV18 to TRBJ2-2; either TRBD1 or TRBD2 may supply D (6 bases each). The clonotype was recovered from an adult in good health. The CDR3 loop is CASSRMGGANTGELFF. In DNA form, the CDR3 reads TGTGCCAGCTCACGGATGGGGGGCGCGAACACCGGGGAGCTGTTTTTT.